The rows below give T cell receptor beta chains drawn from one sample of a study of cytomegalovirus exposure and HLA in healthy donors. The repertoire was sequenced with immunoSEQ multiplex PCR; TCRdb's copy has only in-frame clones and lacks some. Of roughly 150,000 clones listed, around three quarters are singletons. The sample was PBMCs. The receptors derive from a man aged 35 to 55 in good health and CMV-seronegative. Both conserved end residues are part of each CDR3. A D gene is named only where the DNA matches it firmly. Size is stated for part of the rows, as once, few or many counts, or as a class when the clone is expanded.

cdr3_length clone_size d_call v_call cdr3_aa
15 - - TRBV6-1 CASRRTAEGDSPLHF
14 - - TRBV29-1 CSVEAPLWNTEAFF
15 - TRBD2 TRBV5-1 CASSDTLSGGETQYF
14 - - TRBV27 CASTYRDLAGELFF
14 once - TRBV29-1 CSVEDQRATRLQYF
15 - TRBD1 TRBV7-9 CASSLFGTDQETQYF
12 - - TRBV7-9 CSSSLSGGELFF
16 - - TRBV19 CASSISGSSYNSPLHF
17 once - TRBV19 CASSIEQAGAAYNEQFF
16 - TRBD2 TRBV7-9 CASSRTSGRSYNEQFF
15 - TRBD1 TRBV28 CASSSPGQGIQPQHF
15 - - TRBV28 CASSLPGGPAYEQYF
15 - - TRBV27 CASSLSLRYQETQYF
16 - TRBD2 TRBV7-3 CASSLEGLAGRNEQFF
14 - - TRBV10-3 CATYDPGRPDEQYF
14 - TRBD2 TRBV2 CASLYEAGVETQYF
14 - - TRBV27 CASRYSGGNTEAFF
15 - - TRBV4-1 CASSTLEGANTEAFF
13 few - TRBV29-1 CSAQEFSGNTIYF
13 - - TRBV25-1 CASSGQLNQPQHF